The entry below gives a single T cell receptor beta chain sequence along with its context. The data stem from a study of blood T cell repertoires in COVID-19. Germline lookup yields CDR1 KGHSH and CDR2 LQKENI. The CDR3 totals 14 residues. V was shortened by 3 bases and J by 3 bases, with 11 bases between the two germline ends. This table comes from immunoSEQ multiplex PCR, and its TCRdb copy is limited to in-frame clones, with some not included. The data contain tens of thousands of clones, 78% of them seen just once; the ten biggest clones take up 6.3%. The source of this sequence is a man aged 70 or older with COVID-19, enrolled during active disease. The V gene is TRBV18, the J gene TRBJ1-1; D may be TRBD1 (6 bases). Material for sequencing was peripheral blood. CDR3 sequence (DNA): TGTGCCAGCTCACCCAGGGGCAGGGACACTGAAGCTTTCTTT. Translated, it gives CASSPRGRDTEAFF.